The rows below give T cell receptor beta chains drawn from one sample of a study of a mutant IDH1 vaccine in newly diagnosed glioma. Profiling relied on immunoSEQ multiplex PCR, and the TCRdb table lists in-frame clones only, not all of them. Of some 87,000 clones listed, roughly 77% are singletons. The sequencing here drew on PBMCs, taken from a glioma patient treated with radiotherapy, temozolomide or both. Receptor source: a man aged 35-49 years with glioma. Both conserved end residues are part of each CDR3. Each record gives: clone size, D gene, J gene, V gene, CDR3 DNA, CDR3 protein. The D gene is left open where the match is weak. Only some rows state a clone size, as once, few, many or a class for expanded clones.

-	-	TRBJ2-3	TRBV4-3	TGCGCCAGCAGCCAAGATGGAAGGGGGAGCACAGATACGCAGTATTTT	CASSQDGRGSTDTQYF
medium-sized	-	TRBJ1-3	TRBV4-3	TGCGCCAGCAGCCCCGGGTGGAGGGGGAGAGGAAACACCATATATTTT	CASSPGWRGRGNTIYF
-	-	TRBJ2-2	TRBV19	TGTGCCAGTAGTATCGGTGGCTATCTCGGGGAGCTGTTTTTT	CASSIGGYLGELFF
-	-	TRBJ1-2	TRBV7-9	TGTGCCAGCAGAGCCACCTCGGGGGTATGGTATGGCTACACCTTC	CASRATSGVWYGYTF
-	-	TRBJ1-4	TRBV5-6	TGTGCCAGCAGCTCCCAGGGGCTAAGAGATGAAAAACTGTTTTTT	CASSSQGLRDEKLFF
-	TRBD2	TRBJ2-1	TRBV5-6	TGTGCCAGCAGGTCTCTAGCGGCGAGCTCCTACAATGAGCAGTTCTTC	CASRSLAASSYNEQFF
-	-	TRBJ2-3	TRBV5-1	TGCGTCACGGGGTTGGGGGAAAATTGGCGCACAGATACGCAGTATTTT	CVTGLGENWRTDTQYF
-	-	TRBJ2-7	TRBV4-2	TGTGCCAGCAGCCAAGATCCGTGGTACGAGCAGTACTTC	CASSQDPWYEQYF
-	-	TRBJ2-5	TRBV25-1	TGTGCCAGCAGTGATGATGTTCAAGAGACCCAGTACTTC	CASSDDVQETQYF
-	-	TRBJ1-4	TRBV6-6	TGTGCCAGCAGAAGTAATGAAAAACTGTTTTTT	CASRSNEKLFF
once	TRBD2	TRBJ2-1	TRBV9	TGTGCCAGCAGTTTTCCGAACCCGGTTTATAGCGGGAGGGCCCTGGTTCCGTTCTTC	CASSFPNPVYSGRALVPFF
-	-	TRBJ2-1	TRBV9	TGTGCCAGCAGCGTAGCCCCCAGTGGGGTCCCCTACAATGAGCAGTTCTTC	CASSVAPSGVPYNEQFF
-	-	TRBJ2-6	TRBV7-2	TGTGCCAGCAGCTCAGGGTTGAGGGCCAACGTCCTGACTTTC	CASSSGLRANVLTF
-	-	TRBJ1-2	TRBV29-1	TGCAGCGCCGACCGAGGGGCAGAGGGTGGCTACACCTTC	CSADRGAEGGYTF
-	-	TRBJ2-5	TRBV11-2	TGTGCCAGCAGCCCCCAGGGGACCCAGTACTTC	CASSPQGTQYF
-	TRBD1	TRBJ2-7	TRBV12-5	TGTGCTAGTGGAACCGGGACAGGGCTTTACGAGCAGTACTTC	CASGTGTGLYEQYF
few	-	TRBJ2-3	TRBV7-2	TGTGCCAGCAGCTTAAGGGTGGCCAGCACAGATACGCAGTATTTT	CASSLRVASTDTQYF
-	-	TRBJ2-3	TRBV25-1	TGTGCCAGCAGGGTTAGTGGTGCAGATACGCAGTATTTT	CASRVSGADTQYF
-	-	TRBJ2-3	TRBV6-5	TGTGCCAGCAGTTACTCGAGAGGGAGCCTCGATACGCAGTATTTT	CASSYSRGSLDTQYF
-	-	TRBJ2-3	TRBV9	TGTGCCAGCAGCGTAGTAGGGGATACGCAGTATTTT	CASSVVGDTQYF
-	TRBD1	TRBJ2-6	TRBV5-4	TGTGCCAGCAGCTCCATGGCGCAGGGGGCGTCTGGGGCCAACGTCCTGACTTTC	CASSSMAQGASGANVLTF
-	TRBD2	TRBJ2-3	TRBV5-1	TGCGCCAGCAGCATGGATCTAGCGGGAGGGTCAGATACGCAGTATTTT	CASSMDLAGGSDTQYF
-	TRBD2	TRBJ2-2	TRBV5-6	TGTGCCAGCAGCCTTGCGGCGGGAGGGCCGAGTACCGGGGAGCTGTTTTTT	CASSLAAGGPSTGELFF
-	-	TRBJ2-6	TRBV27	TGTGCCAGCAGTCCCTCTGGGGCCAACGTCCTGACTTTC	CASSPSGANVLTF
-	-	TRBJ2-3	TRBV9	TGTGCCAGTGGGAGGGGGAGCCTTAACACAGATACGCAGTATTTT	CASGRGSLNTDTQYF
-	-	TRBJ2-4	TRBV13	TGTGCCAGCAGCTTGCTTACCGTAGCCAAAAACATTCAGTACTTC	CASSLLTVAKNIQYF
-	-	TRBJ1-2	TRBV2	TGTGCCAGCAGTGAAGTAGGAACAGGTGTGGGCTACACCTTC	CASSEVGTGVGYTF
few	-	TRBJ1-1	TRBV21-1	TGTGCCAGCTCCTGGGCCCCCCTAGGTGAAGCTTTCTTT	CASSWAPLGEAFF
-	-	TRBJ1-6	TRBV5-1	TGCGCCAGCAGCTTGGGCGGGAGAGCATTCCATAATTCACCCCTCCACTTT	CASSLGGRAFHNSPLHF
-	-	TRBJ2-1	TRBV19	TGTGCCAGTAGTATTACCGGGACCGCGGTAAATGAGCAGTTCTTC	CASSITGTAVNEQFF
-	-	TRBJ2-2	TRBV9	TGTGCCAGCAGCGCCCCCAGACTGGGGTTGGTTACCGGGGAGCTGTTTTTT	CASSAPRLGLVTGELFF
few	-	TRBJ2-7	TRBV4-1	TGCGCCAGCAGCCAAGGTTCCGACTCCGCCTTCTACGAGCAGTACTTC	CASSQGSDSAFYEQYF
-	-	TRBJ2-7	TRBV6-6	TGTGCCAGCAGCCCGGGCGTATACGAGCAGTACTTC	CASSPGVYEQYF
-	-	TRBJ2-2	TRBV5-1	TGCGCCAGCAGCAGGGACACCAACACCGGGGAGCTGTTTTTT	CASSRDTNTGELFF
-	-	TRBJ1-1	TRBV19	TGTGCCAGTAGAAGAACCGGACAGAACACTGAAGCTTTCTTT	CASRRTGQNTEAFF
-	TRBD2	TRBJ2-1	TRBV25-1	TGTGCCAGCAGTGGGAATATAGGACTAGCGTACTACAATGAGCAGTTCTTC	CASSGNIGLAYYNEQFF
-	TRBD1	TRBJ2-1	TRBV28	TGTGCCAGCAGTTTTGGGACAGGGAAGTTCTTC	CASSFGTGKFF
-	-	TRBJ1-3	TRBV15	TGTGCCACCAGCGCCCTCAGGGAAGTGGGAAACACCATATATTTT	CATSALREVGNTIYF
-	-	TRBJ2-2	TRBV9	TGTGCCAGCAGCGTAGCTAACCCCGGGGAGCTGTTTTTT	CASSVANPGELFF
-	TRBD1	TRBJ2-3	TRBV29-1	TGCAGCGTCGAACAGGGGGCAGATACGCAGTATTTT	CSVEQGADTQYF
-	-	TRBJ2-5	TRBV10-3	TGTGCCACCCGGGGGCCCGGAGAGACCCAGTACTTC	CATRGPGETQYF